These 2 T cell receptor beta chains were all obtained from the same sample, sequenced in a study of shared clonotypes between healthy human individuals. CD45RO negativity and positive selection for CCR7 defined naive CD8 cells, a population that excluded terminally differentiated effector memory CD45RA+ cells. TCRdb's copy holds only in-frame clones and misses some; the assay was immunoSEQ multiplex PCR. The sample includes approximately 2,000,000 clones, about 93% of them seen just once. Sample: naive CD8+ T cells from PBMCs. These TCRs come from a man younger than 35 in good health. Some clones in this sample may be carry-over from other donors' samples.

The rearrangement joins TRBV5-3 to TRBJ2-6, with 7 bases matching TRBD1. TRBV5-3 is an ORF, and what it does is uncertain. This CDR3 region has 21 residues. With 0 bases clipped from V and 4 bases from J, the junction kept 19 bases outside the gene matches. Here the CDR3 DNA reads TGTGCCAGAAGCTTGGGCCGACAATCGACAGGGCTCTCCTCCGGGGCCAACGTCCTGACTTTC. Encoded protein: CARSLGRQSTGLSSGANVLTF.

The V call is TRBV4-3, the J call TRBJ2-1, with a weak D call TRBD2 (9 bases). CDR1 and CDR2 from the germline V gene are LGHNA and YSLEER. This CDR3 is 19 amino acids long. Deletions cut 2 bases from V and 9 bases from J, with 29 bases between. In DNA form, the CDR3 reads TGCGCCAGCAGCCAAACACAGGGGGTACTAGCGGGCTCCCCCATTGAGCAGTTCTTC. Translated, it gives CASSQTQGVLAGSPIEQFF.